These 5 T cell receptor beta chains were all obtained from the same sample, sequenced in a study of Graves' ophthalmopathy and Graves' hyperthyroidism. The sequenced template was RNA, covering the TCR beta CDR3 region. Following a first-round RT-PCR that used HTBI primers, a second-round multiplex PCR was carried out. Each CDR3 protein is one row after TCRdb ran MiXCR on the multiplex PCR reads. This table has about 700,000 distinct CDR3 sequences, around 40% appearing once. The sample consisted of peripheral blood. The receptors stem from an adult man with Graves' ophthalmopathy.

The table lists this clonotype with a few counts. The V call is TRBV7-9, the J call TRBJ1-1, with D possibly TRBD1 on 6 matching bases. V was pared by 5 bases and J by 4 bases, with 14 bases between. From germline, CDR1 is SEHNR and CDR2 FQNEAQ (reference sequence). CDR3 length: 14 amino acids. The CDR3 region has the DNA TGTGCCAGCAGCCCTCCAGGGGTCCCCACTGAAGCTTTCTTT. Protein product: CASSPPGVPTEAFF.

This clonotype has a handful of counts. The chain is built from TRBV9 and TRBJ2-5, with a tentative D call TRBD2 (6 bases). Trimming pared 0 bases from V and 5 bases from J, leaving 14 bases between. CDR1 and CDR2 (germline): SGDLS, YYNGEE. This CDR3 has 15 amino acids. The chain's CDR3 is CASSVGDSGRETQYF. The CDR3 region has the DNA TGTGCCAGCAGCGTAGGAGATAGCGGACGGGAGACCCAGTACTTC.

This clonotype showed up many times. V is TRBV7-2 and J is TRBJ2-6; D remains ambiguous. The CDR3 is 15 residues long. Germline V gene lookup returns CDR1 SGHTA and CDR2 FQGNSA. V lost 8 bases, J lost 0 bases, and 11 bases lay in between. CDR3 in DNA: TGTGCCAGCTCAAGGACCTACTCTGGGGCCAACGTCCTGACTTTC. Translating it yields CASSRTYSGANVLTF. The complete variable domain, with remaining parts taken from reference TRBV7-2 and TRBJ2-6, reads GAGVSQSPSNKVTEKGKDVELRCDPISGHTALYWYRQSLGQGLEFLIYFQGNSAPDKSGLPSDRFSAERTGGSVSTLTIQRTQQEDSAVYLCASSRTYSGANVLTFGAGSRLTVL.

The V and J genes are TRBV7-2 and TRBJ1-1, with 7 bases lining up with TRBD1. The length of the CDR3 is 17 residues. The V gene's germline CDR1 is SGHTA and CDR2 FQGNSA. Trimming took 3 bases from V and 2 from J; bases not matched to a gene: 12. CDR3 amino acids: CASSFERSGGVNTEAFF. DNA of the CDR3: TGTGCCAGCAGCTTTGAACGGTCAGGGGGGGTTAACACTGAAGCTTTCTTT.

This clonotype was observed at least ten times. The chain joins TRBV2 to TRBJ1-1; no reliable D call. CDR3 size: 15 residues. V lost 7 bases and J lost 1, with 16 bases in between. Germline CDR1 SNHLY, CDR2 FYNNEI. CDR3 protein: CASKLGSEWNTEAFF. Written as DNA, the CDR3 is TGTGCCAGCAAACTCGGTTCCGAATGGAACACTGAAGCTTTCTTT.